The 11 T cell receptor beta chains presented below share a single source sample, sequenced in a study of T cell repertoires in cytomegalovirus infection (dated by TCRdb to about 2019). What the treatment or condition label conveys for this sample: in vitro stimulation with specific CMV peptide epitopes to enrich CMV-specific T cells. These receptors are not linked to any known antigen. These reads were obtained on an Illumina HiSeq 1500. TCRdb reanalyzed the raw reads on its own, using fastp at Q25 for trimming and MiXCR for clone calling, and kept in-frame beta chains. Identical CDR3 protein sequences are pooled into one entry, listed with their most common genes and DNA. For this sample the table gives under 50,000 distinct CDR3 sequences, of which about 20% were detected only once. Jointly, the top ten make up about 87% of the sample. The starting material was CD8+ T cells from cultured PBMCs, obtained from culture after CMV antigen stimulation. The source of these receptors is a human donor in good health (CMV status not recorded). Some clones in this sample may be carry-over from other donors' samples.

This clonotype was observed many times. CDR3 nucleotide sequence: TGTGCCAGCAGCTTAGATCGGACCAGGGCTCATGAGCAGTTCTTC. It is translated as CASSLDRTRAHEQFF. The chain couples TRBV11-2 to TRBJ2-1, with D possibly matching TRBD1 (5 bases). The V and J ends lost 0 bases and 8 bases respectively, with 14 bases between them. This CDR3 is built from 15 residues. Germline V gene sequence: CDR1 SGHAT, CDR2 FQNNGV.

The J gene is TRBJ1-2, the V gene TRBV7-2; D not resolved. The CDR3 covers 13 residues. Looked up from germline, CDR1 is SGHTA and CDR2 is FQGNSA. The ends were cut back, 3 bases at V and 4 bases at J, with 9 bases in the middle. This chain's CDR3 is CASSFLTAYGYTF. DNA of the CDR3: TGTGCCAGCAGCTTTCTAACGGCCTATGGCTACACCTTC.

The chain recombines TRBV9 with TRBJ2-4, with 9 nucleotides matching TRBD1. The ends lost 4 bases at V and 9 bases at J; junction bases unmatched: 8. Germline V gene sequence: CDR1 SGDLS, CDR2 YYNGEE. CDR3 length: 14 residues. Here the CDR3 DNA reads TGTGCCAGCAGCTTCCGGGACAGGGCCGGCATTCAGTACTTC. Amino acids: CASSFRDRAGIQYF. Full variable domain (rest looked up from reference TRBV9 and TRBJ2-4): DSGVTQTPKHLITATGQRVTLRCSPRSGDLSVYWYQQSLDQGLQFLIQYYNGEERAKGNILERFSAQQFPDLHSELNLSSLELGDSALYFCASSFRDRAGIQYFGAGTRLSVL.

This clonotype has more than one count but fewer than ten. This chain links TRBV12-3 or TRBV12-4 with TRBJ2-3; 10 bases map to TRBD2. The CDR3 loop spans 16 amino acids. J was trimmed by 3 bases and V by 6 bases; bases with no gene match: 9. CDR3 amino acids: CASRASGRAATDTQYF. CDR3 sequence (DNA): TGTGCCAGCAGAGCGAGCGGGAGGGCCGCAACAGATACGCAGTATTTT.

This clonotype turned up a few times. The chain combines TRBV15 with TRBJ2-1; 11 nucleotides align to TRBD2. Germline lookup yields CDR1 LNHNV and CDR2 YYDKDF (reference sequence). Unmatched junction bases numbered 5, after V lost 1 base and J lost 9 bases. The CDR3 has 15 residues. The CDR3 is CATSRGLAGRVEQFF. CDR3 nucleotides: TGTGCCACCAGCAGAGGACTAGCGGGGCGGGTTGAGCAGTTCTTC.

The table lists this clonotype with a few counts. The chain employs TRBV6-2 or TRBV6-3 and TRBJ2-7; D is possibly TRBD1 or TRBD2 (5 bases each). Trimming took 5 bases from V and 3 from J, leaving 14 bases between them. The V gene's germline CDR1 is MNHEY and CDR2 SVGEGT. The length of the CDR3 is 14 residues. The CDR3 spells CASSNRDVRYEQYF. The CDR3 DNA reads TGTGCCAGCAGTAACCGGGACGTTCGCTACGAGCAGTACTTC.

The chain links TRBV5-4 to TRBJ2-2; D uncertain. This CDR3 is built from 12 residues. Germline V gene sequence: CDR1 SGHNT, CDR2 YYREEE (reference sequence). Deletions cut 3 bases from V and 4 bases from J, with 4 bases between. This CDR3 reads CASSSLTGELFF. The CDR3, as DNA: TGTGCCAGCAGCTCGCTCACCGGGGAGCTGTTTTTT.

The V call is TRBV27, the J call TRBJ2-1; 7 bases are a match to TRBD1. V lost 5 bases, J lost 3 bases, and 4 bases stayed unmatched. CDR1 and CDR2 from the germline V gene are MNHEY and SMNVEV (reference sequence). This CDR3 region has 14 residues. In DNA form, the CDR3 reads TGTGCCAGCAGTCATCAGGGGGACTACAATGAGCAGTTCTTC. Amino acid sequence: CASSHQGDYNEQFF.

This clonotype turned up a few times. The rearrangement joins TRBV6-2 or TRBV6-3 to TRBJ2-3; 7 bases align to TRBD1. Per the germline V gene, CDR1 is MNHEY and CDR2 is SVGEGT. J was trimmed by 3 bases and V by 3 bases; bases with no gene match: 6. The CDR3 spans 15 residues. In nucleotides, the CDR3 is TGTGCCAGCAGTTATGTACAGGGGTGGACAGATACGCAGTATTTT. As protein: CASSYVQGWTDTQYF.

In this sample, this clonotype turned up a few times. This rearrangement joins TRBV29-1 to TRBJ2-7; D is unclear. Germline V gene data show CDR1 as SQVTM and CDR2 as ANQGSEA. This CDR3 is built from 12 residues. Trimming pared 0 bases from V and 2 bases from J, leaving 5 bases between. The CDR3 DNA follows: TGCAGCGTTGAAGAAAAACCCTACGAGCAGTACTTC. It translates to CSVEEKPYEQYF.

The chain uses TRBV7-2 and TRBJ2-3; TRBD2 matches at 7 bases. CDR1 and CDR2 (germline): SGHTA, FQGNSA. Losses at the gene ends were 1 base for V and 0 bases for J; bases not matched to a gene: 4. The length of the CDR3 is 16 residues. CDR3 DNA: TGTGCCAGCAGCTTAGGTTCACTAGCGAGCACAGATACGCAGTATTTT. Its translation is CASSLGSLASTDTQYF.